The 18 T cell receptor beta chains below come from one sample, sequenced in a study of blood T cell repertoires in COVID-19 (dated by TCRdb to 2019 to 2021). The method was the immunoSEQ multiplex PCR assay. The immuneACCESS repertoire file appears here via TCRdb, limited to in-frame rearrangements. These files lack a portion of the clones; in checked studies, under half of the deficit traces to unresolved V genes, and the cause of the others is not known. The table for this sample lists roughly 77,000 clones; 65% to 85% of them were counted only once. Of the sample, about 15% falls within the top ten clones. Sequencing was carried out using peripheral blood. Source of these receptors: a man in his 60s with COVID-19, enrolled during active disease.

The rearrangement links TRBV2 to TRBJ2-2, with TRBD2 matching 11 bases. CDR3 length: 17 amino acids. V was pared by 6 bases and J by 6 bases, with 12 bases of the junction left unmatched. The V gene's germline CDR1 is SNHLY and CDR2 FYNNEI. CDR3 coding DNA: TGTGCCAGCAGCGGAAGGCATCTAGCGGGAGGATCCGGGGAGCTGTTTTTT. This translates into CASSGRHLAGGSGELFF. The full variable domain, its missing parts supplied by reference TRBV2 and TRBJ2-2, is EPEVTQTPSHQVTQMGQEVILRCVPISNHLYFYWYRQILGQKVEFLVSFYNNEISEKSEIFDDQFSVERPDGSNFTLKIRSTKLEDSAMYFCASSGRHLAGGSGELFFGEGSRLTVL.

This clone has more than one count but fewer than ten. The chain has TRBV18 and TRBJ2-7; 8 bases are shared with TRBD2. Per germline, CDR1 KGHSH and CDR2 LQKENI. The CDR3 is 15 residues long. V shed 6 bases and J 5 bases; nucleotides not matched to a gene: 12. CDR3 in amino acids: CASSRVGLAGHEQYF. CDR3 DNA sequence: TGTGCCAGCTCCCGGGTTGGGTTAGCGGGACACGAGCAGTACTTC.

Only a few counts were recorded for this clone. The V call is TRBV10-1, the J call TRBJ2-1, with TRBD2 matching 12 bases. This CDR3 has 16 amino acids. V was clipped by 2 bases and J by 6 bases; unmatched bases: 5. Germline assignment: CDR1 WNHNN and CDR2 SYGVQD (reference sequence). The CDR3 sequence is CASSEPRLAGVNEQFF. Written as DNA, the CDR3 is TGCGCCAGCAGTGAGCCAAGACTAGCGGGAGTCAATGAGCAGTTCTTC.

CDR3 nucleotides: TGTGCCATCGTGACAGGGGGGCTCTCCTCTAACTATGGCTACACCTTC. Translation: CAIVTGGLSSNYGYTF. The chain uses TRBV28 and TRBJ1-2; TRBD1 agrees at 9 bases. This CDR3 contains 16 residues. Unmatched junction bases numbered 12, after V lost 10 bases and J lost 0 bases. Germline V lookup: CDR1 MDHEN, CDR2 SYDVKM.

The V and J genes are TRBV28 and TRBJ1-4; D unresolved. This CDR3 comprises 16 residues. V dropped 7 bases and J dropped 0 bases, with 15 bases sitting between them. The germline V gene has CDR1 MDHEN and CDR2 SYDVKM. The CDR3 here is CASTPGPSTTNEKLFF. In nucleotides, the CDR3 is TGTGCCAGCACCCCTGGGCCCTCCACAACTAATGAAAAACTGTTTTTT. Looking up the rest from reference TRBV28 and TRBJ1-4 gives the full variable domain: DVKVTQSSRYLVKRTGEKVFLECVQDMDHENMFWYRQDPGLGLRLIYFSYDVKMKEKGDIPEGYSVSREKKERFSLILESASTNQTSMYLCASTPGPSTTNEKLFFGSGTQLSVL.

This clone was seen only once. The chain is built from TRBV6-6 and TRBJ2-1, with 10 positions matching TRBD1. Germline CDR1 reads MNHNY; CDR2 reads SVGAGI (reference sequence). V shed 6 bases, J shed 5 bases, and the junction held 10 bases outside the gene matches. The CDR3 loop spans 16 amino acids. The CDR3 DNA reads as TGTGCCAGCAGGGCAAACCCGGGACAGGGGAACAATGAGCAGTTCTTC. Its protein is CASRANPGQGNNEQFF.

The gene calls are TRBV3-1 (or the pseudogene TRBV3-2) and TRBJ2-3; tentatively, D is TRBD1 (6 bases). CDR1 and CDR2 from the germline V gene are LGHDT and YNNKEL (reference sequence). Trimming removed 3 bases from V and 7 bases from J, with 11 bases in between. CDR3 length: 13 residues. CDR3 coding DNA: TGTGCCAGCAGCCAGGAAGGGGGAAATACGCAGTATTTT. It encodes CASSQEGGNTQYF.

This chain connects TRBV9 to TRBJ2-1; a possible D gene is TRBD1 (6 bases). Germline values: CDR1 SGDLS, CDR2 YYNGEE. The CDR3 spans 15 residues. The V gene lost 2 bases and the J gene lost 6 bases, with 15 bases spanning the gap. CDR3 DNA sequence: TGTGCCAGCAGCGTGGATCCACTAGGGGGCAATGAGCAGTTCTTC. It translates to CASSVDPLGGNEQFF.

This sequence joins TRBV10-1 and TRBJ2-7, with 7 bases lining up with TRBD1. Germline V CDR1 and CDR2: WNHNN, SYGVQD (reference sequence). The CDR3 contains 14 residues. The V segment lost 2 bases and the J segment 1 base; nucleotides outside the gene matches: 2. The CDR3 sequence is CASSEETGSYEQYF. The CDR3, as DNA: TGCGCCAGCAGTGAGGAGACAGGGTCCTACGAGCAGTACTTC.

The chain employs TRBV9 and TRBJ2-1; D is unclear. This CDR3 region has 12 residues. CDR1 is SGDLS, CDR2 YYNGEE, per germline. Trimming took 4 bases from V and 8 from J, leaving 10 bases between them. DNA of the CDR3: TGTGCCAGCAGCCCCGACTTTTATGAGCAGTTCTTC. Its translation is CASSPDFYEQFF. Based on the CDR3 plus reference TRBV9 and TRBJ2-1, the full variable domain is DSGVTQTPKHLITATGQRVTLRCSPRSGDLSVYWYQQSLDQGLQFLIQYYNGEERAKGNILERFSAQQFPDLHSELNLSSLELGDSALYFCASSPDFYEQFFGPGTRLTVL.

This rearrangement joins TRBV6-5 to TRBJ1-6; 7 bases are shared with TRBD1. The CDR3 has 13 amino acids. Germline assignment: CDR1 MNHEY and CDR2 SVGAGI. Trimming took 10 bases from V and 9 from J; bases not matched to a gene: 9. CDR3 amino acids: CATRQGKISPLHF. CDR3 in DNA: TGTGCCACAAGACAGGGTAAAATTTCACCCCTCCACTTT.

The chain employs TRBV5-1 and TRBJ2-1, with 9 bases aligning to TRBD2. CDR1 and CDR2 from the germline V gene are SGHRS and YFSETQ. Germline trimming cut 4 bases from V and 9 bases from J; bases unmatched to any gene: 23. This CDR3 has 19 amino acids. This CDR3 is CASSPRGGAGDLRLLEQFF. The CDR3 DNA is TGCGCCAGCAGCCCGCGGGGGGGAGCGGGGGATCTAAGACTCCTTGAGCAGTTCTTC.

The chain links TRBV30 to TRBJ2-7; 7 bases line up with TRBD1. V was clipped by 2 bases and J by 4 bases; unmatched bases: 5. This CDR3 has 13 amino acids. Germline values: CDR1 GTSNPN, CDR2 SVGIG (reference sequence). As DNA, the CDR3 is TGTGCCTGGAGTTCGGACAGGACTTACGAGCAGTACTTC. This sequence encodes CAWSSDRTYEQYF.

This clone has more than one count but fewer than ten. V gene TRBV6-6 combines with J gene TRBJ2-1; maybe TRBD2 (5 bases). CDR1 MNHNY and CDR2 SVGAGI come from the germline V gene (reference sequence). The V end lost 4 bases, the J end lost 6 bases, and 16 bases lay between the germline ends. This CDR3 is 15 amino acids long. CDR3 sequence reads: CASSSTGLQVNEQFF. CDR3 sequence (DNA): TGTGCCAGCAGTTCCACCGGACTGCAAGTCAATGAGCAGTTCTTC.

This clone has a single count. V gene TRBV29-1 combines with J gene TRBJ2-7; 12 bases map to TRBD2. The CDR3 sequence is 16 residues long. Trimming removed 0 bases from V and 7 bases from J; junction bases left unmatched: 10. The germline V gene has CDR1 SQVTM and CDR2 ANQGSEA. The CDR3 DNA reads TGCAGCGTTGAAGAGGGGGTGACTAGCGGGAGAAGAGAGCAGTACTTC. Translation: CSVEEGVTSGRREQYF.

This clone ranks as medium-sized. In the same sample, other DNA sequences code for this CDR3. The genes are TRBV9 and TRBJ2-7, with D perhaps TRBD1 (5 bases). Germline CDR1 and CDR2: SGDLS and YYNGEE. This CDR3 region has 12 residues. Trimming took off 0 bases at V and 4 bases at J, with 5 bases between the two ends. The CDR3 here is CASSVEGYEQYF. In DNA form, the CDR3 reads TGTGCCAGCAGCGTAGAGGGGTACGAGCAGTACTTC.

This clone was counted ten times or more. The CDR3 loop is CASSFKQGNSPLHF. CDR3 coding DNA: TGTGCCAGCAGCTTTAAGCAGGGCAATTCACCCCTCCACTTT. The chain uses TRBV7-2 and TRBJ1-6; maybe TRBD1 (5 bases). In germline, CDR1 is SGHTA, CDR2 FQGNSA. Trimming left V 3 bases short and J 7 bases short, with 10 bases between. The CDR3 contains 14 residues.

This clone was detected a few times. The genes are TRBV5-6 and TRBJ2-7; D gene unclear. Germline V gene sequence: CDR1 SGHDT, CDR2 YYEEEE. V was trimmed by 4 bases and J by 0 bases, leaving 8 bases between them. The CDR3 consists of 13 residues. The CDR3 region has the DNA TGTGCCAGCAGCAGGAGTAACTCCTACGAGCAGTACTTC. It yields the protein CASSRSNSYEQYF.